This T cell receptor (beta chain) originates from a study of blood T cell repertoires in COVID-19. The overall study: The United States, Italy and Spain supplied acute and convalescent COVID-19 samples. T cells, B-cell-depleted T cells, or PBMCs supplied cDNA or gDNA.

Authors' methods: Nucleated cell number was recorded as an estimate derived from reference gene primer amplification. The method was immunoSEQ multiplex PCR; TCRdb's version includes in-frame clones alone and lacks a portion of them. That table furnishes V, J and clone size, whereas the DNA furnished D and trimming. Altogether 200,000 to 300,000 clones are present, 75% to 95% being singletons, with the ten largest covering roughly 2.7%. Seattle's enrolled individuals joined amid active infection and were then monitored longitudinally. The CDR3 contains 23 residues. The sequence came from a person between 18 and 35 years old with COVID-19, enrolled during active disease. Sequenced sample: peripheral blood. This chain connects TRBV21-1 to TRBJ2-2; TRBD2, as called in the table, went unchecked against the DNA. TRBV21-1 constitutes a pseudogene. CDR3 region: CASSLGGRGTSGSESGNTGELFF. In nucleotides, the CDR3 is TGTGCCAGCAGCCTAGGGGGGCGCGGGACTAGCGGGAGCGAGTCTGGGAACACCGGGGAGCTGTTTTTT.